This is a list of T cell receptor beta chains from one sample in a study of shared clonotypes between healthy human individuals. The method was immunoSEQ multiplex PCR; TCRdb's version includes in-frame clones alone and lacks a portion of them. The data show under 1,100,000 clones, with 65% to 80% seen just once and about 1.5% held by the top ten. Sequencing was done on a sample of memory CD4+ T cells sorted from blood. All receptors come from a man aged 18 to 29 in good health. Both conserved end residues are part of each CDR3. Each record gives: V gene, CDR3 length, clone size, D gene, J gene, CDR3 DNA, CDR3 protein. A D gene is named only where the DNA matches it firmly. Size is stated for part of the rows, as once, few or many counts, or as a class when the clone is expanded.

v_gene: TRBV29-1
len: 15
abundance: .
d_gene: TRBD2
j_gene: TRBJ2-3
CDR3nt: TGCAGCGTTGGGGAAGGGACTACCAACACAGATACGCAGTATTTT
CDR3aa: CSVGEGTTNTDTQYF

v_gene: TRBV4-2
len: 16
abundance: .
d_gene: .
j_gene: TRBJ2-5
CDR3nt: TGTGCCAGCAGCCAAGTCACTAGTCGAGAAGGGGAGACCCAGTACTTC
CDR3aa: CASSQVTSREGETQYF

v_gene: TRBV16
len: 15
abundance: .
d_gene: TRBD1
j_gene: TRBJ2-2
CDR3nt: TGTGCCAGCAGCCAGAACAGGGGAAACACCGGGGAGCTGTTTTTT
CDR3aa: CASSQNRGNTGELFF

v_gene: TRBV6-5
len: 13
abundance: .
d_gene: TRBD2
j_gene: TRBJ2-7
CDR3nt: TGTGCCAGCAGTTTACTAGCGGGAGTCGAGCAGTACTTC
CDR3aa: CASSLLAGVEQYF

v_gene: TRBV6-5
len: 14
abundance: .
d_gene: TRBD2
j_gene: TRBJ2-7
CDR3nt: TGTGCCAGCGGACTCCCGCGGGGGGGATACGAGCAGTACTTC
CDR3aa: CASGLPRGGYEQYF

v_gene: TRBV2
len: 14
abundance: .
d_gene: TRBD1
j_gene: TRBJ2-7
CDR3nt: TGTGCCGGAGACGGGACAGGGGCCTCCTACGAGCAGTACTTC
CDR3aa: CAGDGTGASYEQYF

v_gene: TRBV13
len: 13
abundance: few
d_gene: .
j_gene: TRBJ1-2
CDR3nt: TGTGCCAGCACCCCAGCGGGCATGTATGGCTACACCTTC
CDR3aa: CASTPAGMYGYTF

v_gene: TRBV5-1
len: 12
abundance: few
d_gene: .
j_gene: TRBJ2-7
CDR3nt: TGCGCCAGCAGCCTGCCCTCGAACGAGCAGTACTTC
CDR3aa: CASSLPSNEQYF

v_gene: TRBV6-6
len: 12
abundance: .
d_gene: .
j_gene: TRBJ2-7
CDR3nt: TGTGCCAGCAGCCCTACAGGCTACGAGCAGTACTTC
CDR3aa: CASSPTGYEQYF

v_gene: TRBV6-1
len: 14
abundance: .
d_gene: TRBD2
j_gene: TRBJ2-7
CDR3nt: TGTGCCAGCAGTGAAGGGGTAGCGGGTAAAGAGCAGTACTTC
CDR3aa: CASSEGVAGKEQYF

v_gene: TRBV7-2
len: 15
abundance: many
d_gene: TRBD2
j_gene: TRBJ2-7
CDR3nt: TGTGCCAGCAGCTCCGTAGCGGGAGTAAACTACGAGCAGTACTTC
CDR3aa: CASSSVAGVNYEQYF

v_gene: TRBV7-6
len: 12
abundance: .
d_gene: .
j_gene: TRBJ2-1
CDR3nt: TGTGCCAGCAGCTTAGGAGGCCATGAGCAGTTCTTC
CDR3aa: CASSLGGHEQFF

v_gene: TRBV2
len: 11
abundance: .
d_gene: TRBD1
j_gene: TRBJ2-2
CDR3nt: TGTGCCAGCACCCAGGGGGCCGAGCTGTTTTTT
CDR3aa: CASTQGAELFF

v_gene: TRBV11-2
len: 15
abundance: .
d_gene: TRBD1
j_gene: TRBJ2-2
CDR3nt: TGTGCCAGCAGCGTAGTAGAGACAGGGTCCGGGGAGCTGTTTTTT
CDR3aa: CASSVVETGSGELFF

v_gene: TRBV10-3
len: 15
abundance: .
d_gene: .
j_gene: TRBJ2-3
CDR3nt: TGTGCCATCAGTGAGATGGGAGAGGTCTCAGATACGCAGTATTTT
CDR3aa: CAISEMGEVSDTQYF

v_gene: TRBV2
len: 15
abundance: .
d_gene: .
j_gene: TRBJ2-2
CDR3nt: TGTGCCAGCAGCCCTATCCAGGGATCGGCCGGGGAGCTGTTTTTT
CDR3aa: CASSPIQGSAGELFF

v_gene: TRBV12-5
len: 15
abundance: .
d_gene: .
j_gene: TRBJ1-4
CDR3nt: TGTGCTAGTGGTCCCTTTGGGGGATTCGGTGAAAAACTGTTTTTT
CDR3aa: CASGPFGGFGEKLFF

v_gene: TRBV10-1
len: 15
abundance: .
d_gene: .
j_gene: TRBJ1-3
CDR3nt: TGCGCCAGTTCGGATTCCGGGACGTCTGGAAACACCATATATTTT
CDR3aa: CASSDSGTSGNTIYF

v_gene: TRBV7-7
len: 13
abundance: .
d_gene: .
j_gene: TRBJ2-5
CDR3nt: TGTGCTAGCAGCTCCTCCATGGTAGAGACCCAGTACTTC
CDR3aa: CASSSSMVETQYF

v_gene: TRBV19
len: 13
abundance: few
d_gene: TRBD1
j_gene: TRBJ1-2
CDR3nt: TGTGCCAGTAGTATCGACAGGGGTGACGGCTACACCTTC
CDR3aa: CASSIDRGDGYTF

v_gene: TRBV6-5
len: 11
abundance: .
d_gene: .
j_gene: TRBJ2-4
CDR3nt: TGTGCCACCGGGACTCGGAACATTCAGTACTTC
CDR3aa: CATGTRNIQYF

v_gene: TRBV4-1
len: 16
abundance: .
d_gene: TRBD1
j_gene: TRBJ2-7
CDR3nt: TGCGCCAGCAGCCCTGGTCAGGGGACAGCCCCTGACGAGCAGTACTTC
CDR3aa: CASSPGQGTAPDEQYF

v_gene: TRBV15
len: 17
abundance: .
d_gene: TRBD1
j_gene: TRBJ2-2
CDR3nt: TGTGCCACCAGCAGCTACACCGGGACAGCGAACACCGGGGAGCTGTTTTTT
CDR3aa: CATSSYTGTANTGELFF

v_gene: TRBV5-5
len: 13
abundance: .
d_gene: .
j_gene: TRBJ1-1
CDR3nt: TGTGCCAGCAGCTCCGGACAAGTCGCTGAAGCTTTCTTT
CDR3aa: CASSSGQVAEAFF

v_gene: TRBV6-1
len: 13
abundance: .
d_gene: .
j_gene: TRBJ1-4
CDR3nt: TGTGCCAGCAAGGAGGGTGTCGACGAAAAACTGTTTTTT
CDR3aa: CASKEGVDEKLFF

v_gene: TRBV2
len: 15
abundance: .
d_gene: .
j_gene: TRBJ2-3
CDR3nt: TGTGCCAGCAGTGAACTAGGAATGGGGGCGGATACGCAGTATTTT
CDR3aa: CASSELGMGADTQYF

v_gene: TRBV6-1
len: 15
abundance: few
d_gene: TRBD1
j_gene: TRBJ1-1
CDR3nt: TGTGCCAGCAGGGGACAGGGGGCGGTTAACACTGAAGCTTTCTTT
CDR3aa: CASRGQGAVNTEAFF

v_gene: TRBV5-1
len: 14
abundance: .
d_gene: .
j_gene: TRBJ1-2
CDR3nt: TGCGCCAGCAGCTCAGCGAAAGCTAACTATGGCTACACCTTC
CDR3aa: CASSSAKANYGYTF

v_gene: TRBV27
len: 16
abundance: .
d_gene: .
j_gene: TRBJ1-6
CDR3nt: TGTGCCAGCAGCCCCGCGGGGGTCGCCTATAATTCACCCCTCCACTTT
CDR3aa: CASSPAGVAYNSPLHF

v_gene: TRBV6-1
len: 18
abundance: .
d_gene: TRBD2
j_gene: TRBJ2-3
CDR3nt: TGTGCCAGCAGTGAGGTGCGGCTAGCGGGAGCGGAGGGAGGTACGCAGTATTTT
CDR3aa: CASSEVRLAGAEGGTQYF

v_gene: TRBV15
len: 14
abundance: .
d_gene: .
j_gene: TRBJ2-2
CDR3nt: TGTGCCACCAGCAGAGCAGCGGAAACCGGGGAGCTGTTTTTT
CDR3aa: CATSRAAETGELFF

v_gene: TRBV5-6
len: 13
abundance: many
d_gene: .
j_gene: TRBJ1-2
CDR3nt: TGTGCCAGCACTATCTTTGCTAACTATGGCTACACCTTC
CDR3aa: CASTIFANYGYTF

v_gene: TRBV7-2
len: 15
abundance: .
d_gene: TRBD1
j_gene: TRBJ2-2
CDR3nt: TGTGCCAGCAGCTTGGGACAGGGGGACGCCGGGGAGCTGTTTTTT
CDR3aa: CASSLGQGDAGELFF

v_gene: TRBV27
len: 15
abundance: .
d_gene: TRBD2
j_gene: TRBJ2-3
CDR3nt: TGTGCCAGCAGTTCGACTAGCGGGGGTGCAGATACGCAGTATTTT
CDR3aa: CASSSTSGGADTQYF

v_gene: TRBV9
len: 18
abundance: few
d_gene: TRBD1
j_gene: TRBJ2-6
CDR3nt: TGTGCCAGCAGCCCTCGAGGGACAGGGGGCTCTGGGGCCAACGTCCTGACTTTC
CDR3aa: CASSPRGTGGSGANVLTF

v_gene: TRBV7-2
len: 15
abundance: .
d_gene: .
j_gene: TRBJ2-7
CDR3nt: TGTGCCAGCAGCTTAGGCCCCCGAGACCTTTACGAGCAGTACTTC
CDR3aa: CASSLGPRDLYEQYF

v_gene: TRBV2
len: 11
abundance: many
d_gene: .
j_gene: TRBJ2-7
CDR3nt: TGTGCCAGCGGGACGGCCTACGAGCAGTACTTC
CDR3aa: CASGTAYEQYF

v_gene: TRBV4-3
len: 16
abundance: .
d_gene: TRBD1
j_gene: TRBJ2-2
CDR3nt: TGCGCCAGCAGCCACTTAGACAGGGGGCGTGCCGGGGAGCTGTTTTTT
CDR3aa: CASSHLDRGRAGELFF